The entry below gives a single T cell receptor beta chain sequence along with its context. The antigen this receptor binds is unknown. Base qualities are not at hand, and no much larger clone is one base apart. The sample belongs to a study of shared clonotypes between healthy human individuals (dated by TCRdb to the early 2020s). Concerning the study at large: Three men and a couple of women, aged 18 to 49 years, made up the cohort. To increase sequencing depth and limit assay-specific biases, different laboratories used diverse techniques to prepare libraries and sequence TCR repertoires. Per donor, leukapheresis produced somewhere between about 0.94 and 9 billion PBMCs. Blood TCR repertoires of a handful of healthy adults were deeply sequenced to estimate repertoire size and the extent of clonotype sharing between individuals. For each donor, CD4 naive and CD4 memory were each run on three plates, CD8 naive on two plates, and CD8 memory on one plate.

General study outcomes and caveats: Across four donors, roughly 5% of naive CD4, roughly 3.5% of naive CD8, around 2.5% of memory CD4, and 0.4% to 0.45% of memory CD8 clonotypes were shared. Incomplete sequencing was indicated by rarefaction of sorted-subset datasets, despite the large sequencing depth. Sampling was restricted to blood, and TCR repertoires in tissue are likely to differ from TCR repertoires in blood. Naive subsets generally had larger estimated clonotype richness than memory subsets. Higher generation probabilities were observed for clonotypes shared by all four sorted-subset donors than for non-shared clonotypes. Based on pairwise subsampling, the degree of clonotype sharing among donors was expected to be affected by sequencing depth. Because the study included a small number of donors, the genetic and exposure-history diversity represented was limited.

Including the terminal cysteine and phenylalanine, the CDR3 comprises 19 residues. Only the CDR3 DNA stays, 57 bases, in frame from base 1. Trimming removed 2 bases from V and 9 bases from J; the gene matches leave 13 bases unexplained. The germline V gene gives CDR1 as MGHRA and CDR2 as YSYEKL. Using the deep immunoSEQ assay, multiplex PCR amplified TCR CDR3 regions from genomic DNA. Extracted genomic DNA from each cell subset was spread evenly across all wells of several immunoSEQ 96-well plates, with each plate serving as a replicate. For sorted subsets, roughly 200 ng of genomic DNA, equivalent to tens of thousands of T cell genomes, went into each replicate PCR. Purified libraries were measured with a Qubit 3.0 fluorometer, size-checked on a Bioanalyzer 2100, and measured again with the KAPA Library Quantification kit. Each immunoSEQ 96-well plate was sequenced on its own single-read 150-cycle Illumina NextSeq 550 flow cell. Concerning the study's data processing: Because the immunoSEQ output included only junctional sequences and no quality scores, the filtering could not be the same as the filtering used for full-length reads. To assign V/J genes and CDR3, sequences were annotated against IMGT germline references using PyIR, a Python wrapper for IgBLAST v1.9. Any read was removed if the V/J assignment was weak (E-value above 1e-6), the CDR3 was missing, or the read contained stop codons, out-of-frame junctions, or ambiguous translated residues. V3J clonotypes were defined as sequences sharing an identical inferred V gene, J gene, and CDR3 amino acid sequence. To compute the percentage overlap between repertoires, the number of shared unique clonotypes was divided by the size of the smaller repertoire. RTK rarefaction, the Chao1 estimator, and Recon v2.1 estimates of unobserved clonotypes were used to assess repertoire richness. For all TCRbeta clonotypes obtained by the gDNA method from a handful of donors, generation probabilities were computed with OLGA. What TCRdb holds here is the immuneACCESS table cut down to in-frame rearrangements. Part of the clones is not present; checked against another copy, under half of the missing clones reflect an unresolved V gene, and the others are unexplained. From that table come the V and J calls and clone size; the DNA was used to work out D and trimming. In this sample the table shows about 2.4 million clones, 80% to 95% of which occur a single time. Clones ranked in the top ten supply approximately 0.35% of the sample.

The donors were healthy, HIV-negative adults who had no recently reported acute infections or vaccinations. Only Caucasian adults living in Nashville, Tennessee, USA were represented among the donors. Magnetic negative selection was used to enrich CD4+ T cells, after which naive cells were positively selected on CD45RA and the negative fraction became the memory subset. After blood collection by leukapheresis, PBMCs were isolated using Ficoll-Histopaque density gradient centrifugation and then cryopreserved in the vapor phase of liquid nitrogen. Analytical flow cytometry was used to check the purity and quantity of each magnetically sorted T cell population. Genomic DNA was isolated from every sorted fraction and measured by UV absorbance on a Nanodrop 2000c.

Material for sequencing was naive CD4+ T cells from PBMCs. The cell subset or site label, read with the paper, signifies: CD45RA+ positively selected. The clonotype comes from a man aged 18 to 30 in good health. Some clones in this sample may be carry-over from other donors' samples. The sequence joins TRBV4-1 to TRBJ2-1, with 16 junctional bases fitting TRBD2. The nucleotide sequence reads as follows: TGCGCCAGCAGCCAAACCGGGACTAGCGGGAGGGCCACGTGGGGTGAGCAGTTCTTC. It translates to CASSQTGTSGRATWGEQFF.